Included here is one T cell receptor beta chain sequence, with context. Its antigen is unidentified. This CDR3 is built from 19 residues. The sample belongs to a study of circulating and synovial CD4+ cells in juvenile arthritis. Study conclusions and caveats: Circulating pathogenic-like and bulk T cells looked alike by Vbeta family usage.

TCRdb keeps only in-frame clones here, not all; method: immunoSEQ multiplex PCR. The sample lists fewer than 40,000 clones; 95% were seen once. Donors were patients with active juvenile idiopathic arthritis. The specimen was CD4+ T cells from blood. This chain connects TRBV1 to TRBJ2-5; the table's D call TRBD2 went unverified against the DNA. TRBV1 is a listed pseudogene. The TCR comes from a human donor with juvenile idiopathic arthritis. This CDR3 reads CTSSQDIRRGGSLQETQYF. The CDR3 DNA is TGCACCAGCAGCCAAGATATCCGCCGGGGGGGGTCCTTACAAGAGACCCAGTACTTC.